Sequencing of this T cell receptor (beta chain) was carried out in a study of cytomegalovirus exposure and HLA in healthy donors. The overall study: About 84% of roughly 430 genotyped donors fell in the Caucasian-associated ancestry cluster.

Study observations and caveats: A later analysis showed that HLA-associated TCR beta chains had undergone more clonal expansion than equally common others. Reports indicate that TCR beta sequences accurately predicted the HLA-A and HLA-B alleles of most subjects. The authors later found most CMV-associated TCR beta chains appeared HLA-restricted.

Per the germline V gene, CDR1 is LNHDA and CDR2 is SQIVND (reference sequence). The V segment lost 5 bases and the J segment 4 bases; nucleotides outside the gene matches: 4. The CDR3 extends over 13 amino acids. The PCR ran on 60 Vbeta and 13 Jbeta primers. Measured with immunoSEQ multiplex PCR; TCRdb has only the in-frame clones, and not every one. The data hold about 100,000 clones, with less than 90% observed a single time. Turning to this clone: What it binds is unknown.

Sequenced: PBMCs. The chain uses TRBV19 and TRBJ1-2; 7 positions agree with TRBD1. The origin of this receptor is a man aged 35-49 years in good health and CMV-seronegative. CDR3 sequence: CASSLGTVYGYTF. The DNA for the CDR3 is TGTGCCAGTAGTCTTGGGACAGTCTATGGCTACACCTTC.